The T cell receptor beta chain described here comes from a study of radiation and T cells in renal cell carcinoma (dated by TCRdb to about 2020). About the full investigation: The samples were obtained from a clinical trial, where primary renal cell carcinomas were treated with 15 Gy stereotactic body radiation therapy and then removed by nephrectomy 4 weeks afterward. A total of 53 samples underwent TCR beta sequencing, made up of some 26 tumors and roughly 27 peripheral blood samples. In the 53 samples combined, 4,016,671 unique CDR3 nucleotide sequences were found, encoding some 2,500,000 unique CDR3 amino acid sequences. Overall results and qualifications from the work: Because the trial had a single-armed design, the trial could not examine how radiation dose or scheduling affected the TCR repertoire. In blood, the top tumor clonotypes increased from baseline to 2 weeks after radiation and then shrank by 4 weeks, which suggests a temporary expansion of tumor-resident clones. Dynamics of the blood repertoire were not tracked past 4 weeks after treatment. Because no pretreatment tumor biopsies were available, whether clonotypes were present in the tumor at baseline could not be determined.

The CDR3 covers 15 residues, taking in both the cysteine and the phenylalanine. The entry retains the CDR3 DNA only, 45 bases that are in frame from base 1. For this chain, trimming is 4 bases at the V end and 4 bases at the J end, and the number of junction bases without a gene match is 8. In the germline V gene, CDR1 corresponds to MGHRA and CDR2 to YSYEKL. The immunoSEQ kit was used, according to the manufacturer's recommendations, to generate TCR beta libraries from genomic DNA. To prepare the libraries, a first multiplex PCR with proprietary primers was run, followed by a second PCR that added unique barcodes, and a bead cleanup was done after each round. A positive control reaction and a negative control reaction, both provided in the kit, were run with every batch of samples. The final libraries were assessed on an Agilent 4200 TapeStation D1000 ScreenTape, pooled by volume, and quantified by qPCR. Sequencing was performed on an Illumina NextSeq500 with a MidOutput 150-cycle cartridge, and 156 Read1 and 15 Index1 cycles were run with kit custom primers. The pooled library was loaded at about 1 pM with around 22% PhiX control spiked in. The original methods were these. Vendor-processed data were analyzed in R, and a clonotype was defined as all T cells sharing the same CDR3 nucleotide sequence. In the clone abundance analyses, frequencies in each sample were normalized to that sample's 10,000 most abundant clones. Public T cell clones, averaging fewer than five per sample, were removed before analysis. Tumor-enriched and baseline blood-enriched clonotypes were defined by at least a 32-fold difference in abundance between compartments. A beta-binomial differential abundance model was used to identify clonotypes that expanded or contracted between blood time points. Tumor-blood repertoire similarity was measured with the Baroni-Urbani and Buser coefficient, and groups were compared using two-tailed Wilcoxon tests in R. The source is immuneACCESS, and TCRdb retained only in-frame sequences with V and J called. Part of the clones is not carried over; for the studies checked, unresolved V genes explain less than half of this, and the remainder is unexplained. The V and J calls and clone size were taken over from that table, and D and trimming were inferred from the DNA. For this sample there are just over 95,000 clones; approximately 86% appear just once. Clones ranked in the top ten supply 6% to 9% of the sample.

Remarks on this clone: The clone's antigen remains unknown. No per-base quality is available; no much larger clone lies one base away.

The time point label for this specimen denotes: baseline pretreatment blood. What this sample's treatment or condition label stands for: 15 Gy SBRT to primary tumor, nephrectomy 4 weeks later. To track tumor-enriched clonotypes, serial peripheral blood was sampled from radiation-treated patients at baseline and at 2 weeks and 4 weeks after SBRT. Every patient had renal cell carcinoma of clear cell pathology. The QIAamp DNA Blood Mini Kit (Qiagen) was used to prepare genomic DNA for TCR sequencing. The analyses included only samples that passed all quality control checks. This TCR came from a man in his forties or fifties with renal cell carcinoma. The sequence links TRBV4-1 to TRBJ2-3; a stretch of 7 junction bases matches TRBD2. The specimen comprised blood, sampled from a patient whose treatment included radiotherapy and nephrectomy. The nucleotide sequence reads as follows: TGCGCCAGCAGCCCCTGGACTAGGGGAGCAGATACGCAGTATTTT. The translation is CASSPWTRGADTQYF.